The 6 T cell receptor beta chains in this list originate from one sample, sequenced in a study of graft-versus-host responses after intestinal transplantation. Sequenced by immunoSEQ multiplex PCR; TCRdb stores in-frame clones only, minus some. The data hold roughly 97,000 clones, with more than 85% observed a single time. For these TCRs, the target antigens are not known. The material sequenced was unstimulated CD4+ T cells sorted from spleen or lymph node cells, taken before intestinal transplant. These receptors were collected from a human donor who received an intestinal transplant.

The J gene is TRBJ1-3, the V gene TRBV7-9; D gene ambiguous. Trimming removed 5 bases from V and 0 bases from J, with 8 bases in between. Germline V CDR1 and CDR2: SEHNR, FQNEAQ (reference sequence). This CDR3 spans 14 amino acids. The CDR3 region is CASSTVNSGNTIYF. CDR3 coding DNA: TGTGCCAGCAGCACCGTCAACTCTGGAAACACCATATATTTT.

This clone was picked up one time. At one of its ends the junction is not consistent with the germline gene, which may arise from a read error. The J gene is TRBJ2-7, the V gene TRBV4-1, with TRBD2 identical over 7 bases. The CDR3 runs to 14 residues. Germline V gives CDR1 MGHRA, CDR2 YSYEKL. This CDR3 is CASSQDLWVGGSRF. Written as DNA, the CDR3 is TGCGCCAGCAGCCAAGATCTATGGGTTGGCGGGAGTAGGTTC.

The chain is built from TRBV29-1 and TRBJ2-3; TRBD1 matches 7 bases. After removal of 7 bases from V and 5 bases from J, the junction contained 12 bases not matched to a gene. Germline assignment: CDR1 SQVTM and CDR2 ANQGSEA. This CDR3 region has 14 residues. The CDR3 nucleotides read TGCAGCGCCCGGGGACAGATATTGGGAGATACGCAGTATTTT. Translating gives CSARGQILGDTQYF.

The V call is TRBV2, the J call TRBJ1-2, with TRBD1 as a possible D gene (6 bases). V shed 9 bases and J shed 6 bases, with 8 bases lying between them. Germline V CDR1 and CDR2: SNHLY, FYNNEI. The CDR3 is 10 amino acids. CDR3 in amino acids: CARRGDGYTF. The CDR3, as DNA: TGTGCCAGAAGGGGGGATGGCTACACCTTC.

This clone was observed once. The chain employs TRBV5-4 and TRBJ1-3; the D gene is possibly TRBD1 (5 bases). The CDR3 is 15 amino acids. Trimming shortened V by 2 bases and J by 0 bases, and 9 bases separated the two germline ends. Per the germline V gene, CDR1 is SGHNT and CDR2 is YYREEE (reference sequence). CDR3 region: CASSFIGASGNTIYF. CDR3 nucleotides: TGTGCCAGCAGCTTCATCGGGGCCTCTGGAAACACCATATATTTT.

In DNA, the CDR3 is TGTGCCAGCAGGGAAACAGGTGTCGGCACTGAAGCTTTCTTT. Protein product: CASRETGVGTEAFF. J is TRBJ1-1 and V is TRBV2; D is perhaps TRBD1 (5 bases). The CDR3 extends over 14 amino acids. Germline lookup yields CDR1 SNHLY and CDR2 FYNNEI. The germline V and J ends were trimmed by 6 bases and 4 bases, with 15 bases remaining between them.